One and the same sample provided the 14 T cell receptor beta chains below, sequenced in a study of blood T cell repertoires in COVID-19. The repertoire was sequenced with immunoSEQ multiplex PCR; TCRdb's copy has only in-frame clones and lacks some. In the table there are fewer than 250,000 clones, about 85% of which are singletons. The sequencing sample was made of peripheral blood. These receptors originate from a man aged 25-45 years with active or convalescent COVID-19.

The V gene is TRBV4-1, the J gene TRBJ1-1, with 7 bases identical to TRBD1. V lost 7 bases and J lost 0; bases outside the gene matches: 5. The CDR3 consists of 14 residues. The germline V gene encodes CDR1 MGHRA and CDR2 YSYEKL. CDR3 nucleotides: TGCGCCAGCACCAAGACAGGGATGAACACTGAAGCTTTCTTT. It translates to CASTKTGMNTEAFF.

The rearrangement uses TRBV6-5 and TRBJ2-4; tentative D call: TRBD2 (6 bases). Looked up from germline, CDR1 is MNHEY and CDR2 is SVGAGI. CDR3 length: 13 amino acids. V was trimmed by 9 bases and J by 7 bases, leaving 16 bases between them. The CDR3, as DNA: TGTGCCAGTAGCCAGGGAGGCAACAACATTCAGTACTTC. It encodes CASSQGGNNIQYF.

The rearrangement joins TRBV7-9 to TRBJ1-4, with 8 positions matching TRBD1. V lost 5 bases to trimming and J lost 7 bases; unmatched junction nucleotides: 9. Germline assignment: CDR1 SEHNR and CDR2 FQNEAQ (reference sequence). The CDR3 loop spans 15 amino acids. The CDR3 is CASSRTGGTSEKLFF. CDR3 nucleotides: TGTGCCAGCAGCCGTACAGGGGGGACAAGTGAAAAACTGTTTTTT. The full variable domain, completed using reference TRBV7-9 and TRBJ1-4, is DTGVSQNPRHKITKRGQNVTFRCDPISEHNRLYWYRQTLGQGPEFLTYFQNEAQLEKSRLLSDRFSAERPKGSFSTLEIQRTEQGDSAMYLCASSRTGGTSEKLFFGSGTQLSVL.

The CDR3 sequence: CASRQGVGQPQHF. CDR3 in DNA: TGTGCCAGCAGGCAGGGTGTGGGTCAGCCCCAGCATTTT. The V call is TRBV4-2, the J call TRBJ1-5, with D maybe TRBD1 (5 bases). Germline V gene data show CDR1 as LGHNA and CDR2 as YNFKEQ. The CDR3 loop spans 13 amino acids. V gave up 6 bases and J gave up 6 bases, with 12 bases separating them.

This chain links TRBV6-6 with TRBJ2-7; D gene ambiguous. Trimming pared 8 bases from V and 6 bases from J, leaving 5 bases between. CDR1 is MNHNY and CDR2 is SVGAGI in the germline V gene (reference sequence). The CDR3 runs to 9 residues. CDR3 DNA sequence: TGTGCCAGCCACTCCGAGCAGTACTTC. It translates to CASHSEQYF.

This chain joins TRBV28 and TRBJ1-1; 8 bases line up with TRBD1. Germline V gives CDR1 MDHEN, CDR2 SYDVKM. The J segment lost 6 bases and the V segment lost 5 bases, leaving 8 bases of the junction unmatched. There are 14 residues in the CDR3. The CDR3 spells CASSALDRAAEAFF. CDR3 in DNA: TGTGCCAGCAGTGCTCTGGACAGGGCCGCTGAAGCTTTCTTT.

The V and J genes are TRBV7-2 and TRBJ2-3; perhaps TRBD2 as D (5 bases). The CDR3 loop spans 15 amino acids. Germline V gene data show CDR1 as SGHTA and CDR2 as FQGNSA. Between the trimmed V and J ends, which lost 5 bases and 2 bases, there was a span of 14 bases. CDR3 bases: TGTGCCAGCAGCCTTATGGCGGGCGCCACAGATACGCAGTATTTT. As protein: CASSLMAGATDTQYF.

This clone was detected only a few times. V is TRBV6-5 and J is TRBJ2-2; maybe TRBD2 (6 bases). CDR3 size: 16 residues. The V end was cut by 0 bases, the J end by 3 bases, with 11 bases between. CDR1 and CDR2 (germline): MNHEY, SVGAGI. Here the CDR3 reads CASSYSMGGDTGELFF. The DNA for the CDR3 is TGTGCCAGCAGTTACTCGATGGGGGGAGACACCGGGGAGCTGTTTTTT.

This chain connects TRBV15 to TRBJ2-3; 8 bases are a match to TRBD1. This CDR3 region has 15 residues. Germline V lookup: CDR1 LNHNV, CDR2 YYDKDF (reference sequence). Trimming took 8 bases from V and 2 from J; bases not matched to a gene: 9. DNA of the CDR3: TGTGCCACCGTACGAGACAGGGGACTCACAGATACGCAGTATTTT. Its protein is CATVRDRGLTDTQYF.

The chain is built from TRBV4-2 and TRBJ2-7; TRBD2 agrees at 12 bases. Germline V gene sequence: CDR1 LGHNA, CDR2 YNFKEQ. With 1 base clipped from V and 4 bases from J, the junction kept 11 bases outside the gene matches. This CDR3 has 18 residues. The CDR3 protein is CASSQVGSLAGGVYEQYF. The CDR3 DNA is TGTGCCAGCAGCCAAGTAGGGTCCCTAGCGGGAGGGGTTTACGAGCAGTACTTC.

The rearrangement uses TRBV28 and TRBJ1-2, with D perhaps TRBD1 (5 bases). The V and J ends lost 3 bases and 6 bases respectively, with 17 bases between them. CDR3 length equals 15 residues. Germline-derived CDR1 and CDR2 are MDHEN and SYDVKM. CDR3: CASSLGQAVGNGYTF. The CDR3 DNA sequence: TGTGCCAGCAGTTTGGGGCAGGCCGTTGGAAATGGCTACACCTTC.

The rearrangement links TRBV2 to TRBJ2-1; TRBD1 agrees at 8 bases. With 1 base clipped from V and 7 bases from J, the junction kept 6 bases outside the gene matches. This CDR3 has 15 residues. CDR1 is SNHLY, CDR2 FYNNEI, per germline. The chain's CDR3 is CASSEDRTGINEQFF. The CDR3 DNA sequence: TGTGCCAGCAGTGAAGACCGGACAGGGATAAATGAGCAGTTCTTC.

Only a few counts were recorded for this clone. The chain links TRBV28 to TRBJ1-2; 7 nucleotides match TRBD1. The CDR3 sequence is 15 residues long. The junction had 17 bases not matched to a gene; V was cut back by 10 bases and J by 6 bases. Germline lookup yields CDR1 MDHEN and CDR2 SYDVKM. The CDR3 sequence: CATYSRGSGGDGYTF. DNA for the CDR3: TGTGCCACCTACTCCAGGGGGTCAGGAGGAGATGGCTACACCTTC.

V and J are TRBV5-5 and TRBJ1-1; 9 bases are a match to TRBD1. This CDR3 has 16 residues. CDR1 and CDR2 (germline): SGHKS, YYEKEE (reference sequence). Trimming removed 0 bases from V and 3 bases from J; junction bases left unmatched: 6. Here the CDR3 DNA reads TGTGCCAGCAGCTTGGCACTTACAGGGGGCTACACTGAAGCTTTCTTT. This gives the protein CASSLALTGGYTEAFF. Drawing the rest from reference TRBV5-5 and TRBJ1-1, the complete variable domain is DAGVTQSPTHLIKTRGQQVTLRCSPISGHKSVSWYQQVLGQGPQFIFQYYEKEERGRGNFPDRFSARQFPNYSSELNVNALLLGDSALYLCASSLALTGGYTEAFFGQGTRLTVV.